This is a list of T cell receptor beta chains from one sample in a study of shared clonotypes between healthy human individuals. Sequenced by immunoSEQ multiplex PCR; TCRdb stores in-frame clones only, minus some. In the table there are roughly 810,000 clones, 96% of which are singletons. The specimen sequenced was naive CD8+ T cells sorted from blood. Every receptor here comes from a man aged 25-45 years in good health. Both conserved end residues are part of each CDR3. Some rows have no size entry. The others give once, few or many, or a class for an expanded clone.

clone_size,v_call,cdr3_length,cdr3_aa
-,TRBV5-6,15,CASSLSPLQDNEQFF
-,TRBV29-1,12,CSVEQGAVEQFF
-,TRBV10-3,11,CASSTDYEQYF
-,TRBV7-2,15,CASSFVQGARETQYF
-,TRBV6-5,13,CASGVGGAGEQYF
-,TRBV28,15,CASSAGISKADTQYF
-,TRBV28,14,CASRPGTGTDTQYF
-,TRBV27,13,CASSTTHSYEQYF
-,TRBV11-2,15,CASSLGGYPQETQYF
-,TRBV6-1,15,CASSDSRGYYQPQHF
-,TRBV18,16,CASSLGQNEYYTEAFF
-,TRBV7-2,14,CASSLGPGTYEQYF
-,TRBV28,17,CASSLYLGQGGTDTQYF
-,TRBV11-1,15,CASSSDLKPTNEQFF
-,TRBV5-1,16,CASSLDGTNSGNTIYF
once,TRBV27,13,CASSFFNTGELFF
-,TRBV28,15,CASSPLGGAEEKLFF
-,TRBV29-1,12,CSGMDALYEQYF
-,TRBV7-9,17,CASSSELAGTSTDTQYF
-,TRBV4-1,18,CASSPRPGAGEGNNEQFF
-,TRBV5-5,14,CASSFDQGNYEQYF
-,TRBV12-2,18,CASRPIHSSAGRGYEQYF
-,TRBV6-5,15,CASSYSSGYGYEQYF
-,TRBV4-1,14,CASSHKGQVSEAFF
-,TRBV25-1,13,CATGRPWLYGYTF
-,TRBV9,16,CASSVGGTGLAYTQYF
-,TRBV9,17,CASSVEVSGGSADTQYF
-,TRBV29-1,8,CSVGRLFF
-,TRBV27,14,CASSTYRDTDTQYF
-,TRBV18,18,CASSPLGEGRVRQETQYF
once,TRBV6-6,12,CASSYSNGEAFF
-,TRBV30,13,CAWSETGLYGYTF
-,TRBV5-6,16,CASSPDRFPNTGELFF
-,TRBV9,16,CASSGIGTSVYNEQFF
-,TRBV4-1,16,CASSQGRGSRSGEQFF
-,TRBV5-8,14,CASSFEVRGSKLFF
-,TRBV9,15,CASAPGLAGVGEQYF
-,TRBV28,15,CASSPLKGTNYEQYF
-,TRBV13,17,CASSSPAGQGAGTEAFF
-,TRBV11-2,16,CASSSLRDIRQETQYF
-,TRBV7-9,14,CASRGDRLSTEAFF
-,TRBV14,13,CASSLRMSNEQFF
-,TRBV7-9,15,CASSLEREGRYIQYF